The rows below give T cell receptor beta chains drawn from one sample of a study of blood T cell repertoires in COVID-19. Clones were sequenced by immunoSEQ multiplex PCR, and TCRdb holds only the in-frame ones, with some missing. Of under 60,000 clones in the sample, around 87% are singletons; the top ten hold around 9.1%. The sequenced material came from peripheral blood. The receptors here all came from a human donor with acute or convalescent COVID-19. The donor label of this sample is uncertain. Each CDR3 is given with its conserved first and last residue. The D gene is left open where the match is weak.

v_call: TRBV25-1
j_call: TRBJ2-1
d_call: TRBD2
cdr3_nt: TGTGCCAGCAGTCAGCGGGGTGAGCAGTTCTTC
cdr3_aa: CASSQRGEQFF

v_call: TRBV28
j_call: TRBJ2-5
d_call: TRBD2
cdr3_nt: TGTGCCAGCAGTTTGACTAGCGGAAACCAAGAGACCCAGTACTTC
cdr3_aa: CASSLTSGNQETQYF

v_call: TRBV19
j_call: TRBJ2-1
d_call: NA
cdr3_nt: TGTGCCAGTAGTATAGAGTACGGGAGCTCCTACAATGAGCAGTTCTTC
cdr3_aa: CASSIEYGSSYNEQFF

v_call: TRBV19
j_call: TRBJ1-6
d_call: NA
cdr3_nt: TGTGCCAGTACAAGGACAGCCAATTCACCCCTCCACTTT
cdr3_aa: CASTRTANSPLHF

v_call: TRBV23-1
j_call: TRBJ2-5
d_call: TRBD2
cdr3_nt: TGCGCCAGCAGTCAGCGCACTAGCGGCCAAGAGACCCAGTACTTC
cdr3_aa: CASSQRTSGQETQYF

v_call: TRBV10-3
j_call: TRBJ2-1
d_call: NA
cdr3_nt: TGTGCCATCAGCCGAGAACAGGGAAATGAGCAGTTCTTC
cdr3_aa: CAISREQGNEQFF

v_call: TRBV5-1
j_call: TRBJ2-4
d_call: TRBD1
cdr3_nt: TGCGCCAGCAGCGCGGACAGGGCGGAAGAATACATTCAGTACTTC
cdr3_aa: CASSADRAEEYIQYF

v_call: TRBV3-1/TRBV3-2
j_call: TRBJ2-3
d_call: TRBD2
cdr3_nt: TGTGCCAGCAGCCAAGTGCGGGGGGGGTACACAGATACGCAGTATTTT
cdr3_aa: CASSQVRGGYTDTQYF

v_call: TRBV6-4
j_call: TRBJ2-3
d_call: NA
cdr3_nt: TGTGCCAGCAGTGAAGGGCAGGGCTTCACAGATACGCAGTATTTT
cdr3_aa: CASSEGQGFTDTQYF

v_call: TRBV7-9
j_call: TRBJ2-2
d_call: TRBD2
cdr3_nt: TGTGCCAGCAGCTTAAGTAGCGGGGCGACGAACACCGGGGAGCTGTTTTTT
cdr3_aa: CASSLSSGATNTGELFF

v_call: TRBV5-4
j_call: TRBJ2-1
d_call: TRBD2
cdr3_nt: TGTGCCAGCAGCTTGGCAAAACTAGCGGGAGCGGGATACAATGAGCAGTTCTTC
cdr3_aa: CASSLAKLAGAGYNEQFF

v_call: TRBV6-5
j_call: TRBJ1-1
d_call: NA
cdr3_nt: TGTGCCACTACCTTGAGGGCTTACACTGAAGCTTTCTTT
cdr3_aa: CATTLRAYTEAFF

v_call: TRBV4-2
j_call: TRBJ1-3
d_call: NA
cdr3_nt: TGTGCCAGCAGCCAAGACAGGGGAAACACCATATATTTT
cdr3_aa: CASSQDRGNTIYF

v_call: TRBV5-1
j_call: TRBJ2-3
d_call: NA
cdr3_nt: TGCGCCAGCAGCAAGAGGGACTCGATCAGTGGGGATACGCAGTATTTT
cdr3_aa: CASSKRDSISGDTQYF